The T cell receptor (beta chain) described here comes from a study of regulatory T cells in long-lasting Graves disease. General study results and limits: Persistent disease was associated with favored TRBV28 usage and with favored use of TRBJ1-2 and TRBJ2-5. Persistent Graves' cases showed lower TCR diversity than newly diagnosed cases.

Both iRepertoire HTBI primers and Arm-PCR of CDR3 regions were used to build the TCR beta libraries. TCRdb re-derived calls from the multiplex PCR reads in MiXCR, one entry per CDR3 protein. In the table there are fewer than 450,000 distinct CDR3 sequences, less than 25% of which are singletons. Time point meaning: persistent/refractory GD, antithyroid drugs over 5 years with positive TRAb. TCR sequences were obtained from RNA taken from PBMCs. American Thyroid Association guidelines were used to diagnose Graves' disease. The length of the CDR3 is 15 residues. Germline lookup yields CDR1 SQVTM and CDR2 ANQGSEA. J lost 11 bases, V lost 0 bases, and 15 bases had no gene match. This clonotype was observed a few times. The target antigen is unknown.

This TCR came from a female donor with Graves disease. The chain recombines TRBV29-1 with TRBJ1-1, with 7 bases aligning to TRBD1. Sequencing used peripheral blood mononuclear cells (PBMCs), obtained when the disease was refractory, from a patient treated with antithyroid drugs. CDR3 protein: CSVEDDRATPDHAFF. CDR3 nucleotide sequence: TGCAGCGTTGAAGATGACAGGGCTACGCCAGACCACGCTTTCTTT.